This TCR beta chain was recorded in a study of cytomegalovirus exposure and HLA in healthy donors. Overall study results and limits: Subsequent analysis found a tendency for first-cohort TCR clusters to co-occur within the 120 or so validation repertoires. A few CMV-associated chains proved CMV antigen-specific in vitro.

This CDR3 region has 16 residues. The V gene end was trimmed by 10 bases and the J gene end by 5 bases; junction bases not matched to a gene: 18. This clone was detected once. What it binds is not known. TCRdb keeps only in-frame clones here, not all; method: immunoSEQ multiplex PCR. In the table there are hundreds of thousands of clones, 75% to 90% of which are singletons. The TCR was taken from a young woman in good health and CMV-seronegative. V and J are TRBV23-1 and TRBJ2-3; 7 nucleotides match TRBD2. TRBV23-1 is assigned to the ORF class and has an uncertain function. Sample: PBMCs. The CDR3 region has the DNA TGCGCCATCGAACCCCGGGGGAGGGAGGGACGAGATACGCAGTATTTT. Translating it yields CAIEPRGREGRDTQYF.